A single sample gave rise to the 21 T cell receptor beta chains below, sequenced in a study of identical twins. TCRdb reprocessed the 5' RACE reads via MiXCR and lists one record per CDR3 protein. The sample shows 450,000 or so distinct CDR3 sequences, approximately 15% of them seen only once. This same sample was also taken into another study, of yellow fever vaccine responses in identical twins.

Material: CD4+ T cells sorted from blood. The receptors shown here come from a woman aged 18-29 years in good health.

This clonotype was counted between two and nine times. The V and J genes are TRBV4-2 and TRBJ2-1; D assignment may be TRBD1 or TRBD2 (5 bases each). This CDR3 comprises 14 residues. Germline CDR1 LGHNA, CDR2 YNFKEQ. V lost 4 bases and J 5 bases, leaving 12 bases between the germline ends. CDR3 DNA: TGTGCCAGCAGCCTAACCGGGACGGACAATGAGCAGTTCTTC. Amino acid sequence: CASSLTGTDNEQFF.

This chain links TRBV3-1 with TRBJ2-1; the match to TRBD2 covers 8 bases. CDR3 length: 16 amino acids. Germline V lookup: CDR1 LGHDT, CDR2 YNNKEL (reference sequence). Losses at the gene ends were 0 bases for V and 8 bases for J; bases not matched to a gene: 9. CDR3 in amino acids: CASSQDRLAGADEQFF. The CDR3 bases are TGTGCCAGCAGCCAAGATAGGCTAGCGGGTGCGGATGAGCAGTTCTTC.

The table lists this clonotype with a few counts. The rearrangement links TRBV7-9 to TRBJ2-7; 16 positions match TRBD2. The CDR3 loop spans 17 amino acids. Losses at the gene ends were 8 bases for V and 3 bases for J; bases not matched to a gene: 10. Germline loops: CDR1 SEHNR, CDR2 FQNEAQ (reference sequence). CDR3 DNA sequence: TGTGCCAGCCTCCCCATTGGGACTAGCGGGAGGGTCTACGAGCAGTACTTC. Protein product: CASLPIGTSGRVYEQYF.

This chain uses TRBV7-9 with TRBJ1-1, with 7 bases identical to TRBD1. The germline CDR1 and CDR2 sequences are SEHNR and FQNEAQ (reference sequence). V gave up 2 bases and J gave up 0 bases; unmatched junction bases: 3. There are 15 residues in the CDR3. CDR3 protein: CASSLRGQVNTEAFF. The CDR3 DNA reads TGTGCCAGCAGCTTACGAGGACAGGTGAACACTGAAGCTTTCTTT.

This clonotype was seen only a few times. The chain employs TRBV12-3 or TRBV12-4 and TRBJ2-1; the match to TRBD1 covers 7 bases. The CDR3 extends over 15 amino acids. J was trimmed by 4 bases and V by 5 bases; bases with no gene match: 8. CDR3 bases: TGTGCCAGCAGTGGACGAGGGGGCCGATACAATGAGCAGTTCTTC. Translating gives CASSGRGGRYNEQFF.

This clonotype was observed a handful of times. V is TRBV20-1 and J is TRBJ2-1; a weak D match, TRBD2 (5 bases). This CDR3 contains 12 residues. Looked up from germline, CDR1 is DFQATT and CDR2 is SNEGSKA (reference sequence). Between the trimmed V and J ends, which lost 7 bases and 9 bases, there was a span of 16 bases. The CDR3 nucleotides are TGCAGTGTTTGGACTGCTATTGGTGAGCAGTTCTTC. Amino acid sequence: CSVWTAIGEQFF.

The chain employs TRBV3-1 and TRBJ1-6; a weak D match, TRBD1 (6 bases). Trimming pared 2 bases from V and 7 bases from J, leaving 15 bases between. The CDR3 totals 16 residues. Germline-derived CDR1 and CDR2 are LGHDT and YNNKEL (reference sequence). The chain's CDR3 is CASSQPTGSRNSPLHF. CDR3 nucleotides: TGTGCCAGCAGCCAACCGACAGGCAGCCGCAATTCACCCCTCCACTTT.

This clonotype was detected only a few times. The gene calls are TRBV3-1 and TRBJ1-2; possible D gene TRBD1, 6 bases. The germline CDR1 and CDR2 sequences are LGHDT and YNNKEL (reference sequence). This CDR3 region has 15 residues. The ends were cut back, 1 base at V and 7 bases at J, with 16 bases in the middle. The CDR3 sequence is CASSQVGRGSAGYTF. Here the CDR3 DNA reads TGTGCCAGCAGCCAAGTTGGCAGGGGATCGGCTGGCTACACCTTC.

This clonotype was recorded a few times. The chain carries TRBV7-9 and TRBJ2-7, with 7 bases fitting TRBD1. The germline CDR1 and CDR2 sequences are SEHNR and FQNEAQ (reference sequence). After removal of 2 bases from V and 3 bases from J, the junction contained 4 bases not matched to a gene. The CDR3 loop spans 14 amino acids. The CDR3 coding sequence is TGTGCCAGCAGCTTATGGGACAGTGACTACGAGCAGTACTTC. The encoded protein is CASSLWDSDYEQYF. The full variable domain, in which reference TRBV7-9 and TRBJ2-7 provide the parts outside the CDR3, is DTGVSQNPRHKITKRGQNVTFRCDPISEHNRLYWYRQTLGQGPEFLTYFQNEAQLEKSRLLSDRFSAERPKGSFSTLEIQRTEQGDSAMYLCASSLWDSDYEQYFGPGTRLTVT.

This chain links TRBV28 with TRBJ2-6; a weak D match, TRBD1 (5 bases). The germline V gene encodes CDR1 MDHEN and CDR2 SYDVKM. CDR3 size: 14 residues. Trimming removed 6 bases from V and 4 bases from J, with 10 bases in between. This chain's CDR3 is CASSLTVGANVLTF. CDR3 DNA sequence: TGTGCCAGCAGCTTGACAGTAGGGGCCAACGTCCTGACTTTC.

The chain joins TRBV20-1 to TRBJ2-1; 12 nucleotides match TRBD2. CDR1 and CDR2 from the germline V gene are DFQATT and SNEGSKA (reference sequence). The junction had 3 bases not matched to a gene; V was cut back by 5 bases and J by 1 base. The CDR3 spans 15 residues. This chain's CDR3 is CSASTSGRSYNEQFF. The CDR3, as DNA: TGCAGTGCTTCCACTAGCGGGAGGTCCTACAATGAGCAGTTCTTC.

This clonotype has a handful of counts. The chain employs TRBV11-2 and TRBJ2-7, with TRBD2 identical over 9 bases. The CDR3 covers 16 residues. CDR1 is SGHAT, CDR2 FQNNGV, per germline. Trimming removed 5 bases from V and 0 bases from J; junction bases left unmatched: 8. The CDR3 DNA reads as TGTGCCAGCAGCCTGACTGCGGGAGGGGACTCCTACGAGCAGTACTTC. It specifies CASSLTAGGDSYEQYF.

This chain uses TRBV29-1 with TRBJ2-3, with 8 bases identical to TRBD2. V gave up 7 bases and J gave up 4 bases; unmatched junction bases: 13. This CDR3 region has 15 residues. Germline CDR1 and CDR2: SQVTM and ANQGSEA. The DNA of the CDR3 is TGCAGCGCCCCGGGGGGAGCGGGAGCCGCAGATACGCAGTATTTT. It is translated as CSAPGGAGAADTQYF.

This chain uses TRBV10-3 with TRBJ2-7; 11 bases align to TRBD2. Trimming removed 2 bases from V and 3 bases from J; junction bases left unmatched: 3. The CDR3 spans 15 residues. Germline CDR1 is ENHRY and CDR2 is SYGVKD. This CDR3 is CAISEELAGVYEQYF. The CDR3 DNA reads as TGTGCCATCAGTGAGGAACTAGCGGGAGTCTACGAGCAGTACTTC.

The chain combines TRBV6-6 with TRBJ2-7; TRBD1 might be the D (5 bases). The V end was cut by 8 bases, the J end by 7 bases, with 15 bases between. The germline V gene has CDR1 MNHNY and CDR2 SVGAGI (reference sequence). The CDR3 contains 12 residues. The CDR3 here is CASSATVTEQYF. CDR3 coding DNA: TGTGCCAGCTCCGCGACAGTGACTGAGCAGTACTTC.

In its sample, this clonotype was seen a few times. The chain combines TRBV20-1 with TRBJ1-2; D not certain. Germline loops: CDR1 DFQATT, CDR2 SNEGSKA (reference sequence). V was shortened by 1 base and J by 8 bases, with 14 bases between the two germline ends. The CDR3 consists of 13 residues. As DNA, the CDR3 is TGCAGTGCTAGAGCCGGGTTAGGTTACGGCTACACCTTC. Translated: CSARAGLGYGYTF.

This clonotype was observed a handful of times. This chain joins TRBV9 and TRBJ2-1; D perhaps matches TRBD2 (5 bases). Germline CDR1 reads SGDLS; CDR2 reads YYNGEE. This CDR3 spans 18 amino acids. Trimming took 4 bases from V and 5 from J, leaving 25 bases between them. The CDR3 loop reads CASSSRGGTGKGNNEQFF. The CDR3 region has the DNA TGTGCCAGCAGCTCCCGAGGAGGAACGGGAAAGGGTAACAATGAGCAGTTCTTC.

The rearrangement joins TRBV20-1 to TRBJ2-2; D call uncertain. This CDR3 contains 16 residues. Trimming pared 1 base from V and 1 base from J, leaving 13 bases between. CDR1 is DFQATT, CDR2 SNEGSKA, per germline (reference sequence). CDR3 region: CSARARLAGNTGELFF. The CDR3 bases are TGCAGTGCTAGAGCTCGCTTAGCTGGGAACACCGGGGAGCTGTTTTTT.

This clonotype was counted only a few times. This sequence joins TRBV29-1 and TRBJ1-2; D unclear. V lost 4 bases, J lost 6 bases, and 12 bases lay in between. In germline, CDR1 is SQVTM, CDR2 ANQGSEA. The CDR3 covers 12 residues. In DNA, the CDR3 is TGCAGCGTTGTAGGAGGAGTCGATGGCTACACCTTC. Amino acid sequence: CSVVGGVDGYTF.

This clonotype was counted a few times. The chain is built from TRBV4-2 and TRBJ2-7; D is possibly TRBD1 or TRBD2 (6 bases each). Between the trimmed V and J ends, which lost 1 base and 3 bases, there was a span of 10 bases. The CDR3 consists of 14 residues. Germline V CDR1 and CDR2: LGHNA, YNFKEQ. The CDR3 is CASSQGGADYEQYF. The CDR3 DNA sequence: TGTGCCAGCAGCCAAGGGGGGGCGGACTACGAGCAGTACTTC.

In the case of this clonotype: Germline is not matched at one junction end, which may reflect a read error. The CDR3 here is CSVEGRISPDTQYF. CDR3 DNA: TGCAGCGTAGAAGGGAGAATTAGCCCAGATACGCAGTATTTT. The chain uses TRBV29-1 and TRBJ2-3, with a weak D call TRBD2 (5 bases). The CDR3 totals 14 residues. CDR1 and CDR2 from the germline V gene are SQVTM and ANQGSEA.